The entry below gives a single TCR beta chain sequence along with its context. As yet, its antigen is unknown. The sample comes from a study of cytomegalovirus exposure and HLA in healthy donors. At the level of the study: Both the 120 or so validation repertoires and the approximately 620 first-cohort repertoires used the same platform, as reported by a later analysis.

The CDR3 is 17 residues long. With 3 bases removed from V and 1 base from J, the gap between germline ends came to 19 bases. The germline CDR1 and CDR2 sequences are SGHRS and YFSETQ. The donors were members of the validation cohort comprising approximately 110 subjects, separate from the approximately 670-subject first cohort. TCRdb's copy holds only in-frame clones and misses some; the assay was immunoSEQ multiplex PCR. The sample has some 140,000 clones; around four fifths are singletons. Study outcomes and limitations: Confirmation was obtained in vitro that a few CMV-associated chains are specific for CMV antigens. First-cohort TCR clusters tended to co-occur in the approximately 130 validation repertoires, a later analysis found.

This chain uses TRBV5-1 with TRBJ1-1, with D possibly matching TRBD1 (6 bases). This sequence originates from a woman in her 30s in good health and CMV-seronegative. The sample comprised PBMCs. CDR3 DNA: TGCGCCAGCAGCTCAGGACAGACCTACGCTAGGAACACTGAAGCTTTCTTT. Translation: CASSSGQTYARNTEAFF.